Included here is one T cell receptor beta chain sequence, with context. The sample is drawn from a study of blood T cell repertoires in COVID-19. Study context: T cells, B-cell-depleted T cells, or PBMCs provided the cDNA or gDNA that served as material.

The CDR3 spans 15 residues. The V end lost 5 bases, the J end lost 3 bases, and 13 bases lay between the germline ends. Germline V lookup: CDR1 SEHNR, CDR2 FQNEAQ (reference sequence). The assay was immunoSEQ multiplex PCR, and TCRdb's table has in-frame clones only and misses some. The data hold around 68,000 clones, with approximately 88% observed a single time. This rearrangement joins TRBV7-9 to TRBJ1-4, with D hard to call. Sequenced sample: peripheral blood. The receptor comes from a human donor in a cohort sampled during active COVID-19. This chain's CDR3 is CASSDTGESNEKLFF. In DNA form, the CDR3 reads TGTGCCAGCAGCGACACCGGGGAGTCTAATGAAAAACTGTTTTTT.